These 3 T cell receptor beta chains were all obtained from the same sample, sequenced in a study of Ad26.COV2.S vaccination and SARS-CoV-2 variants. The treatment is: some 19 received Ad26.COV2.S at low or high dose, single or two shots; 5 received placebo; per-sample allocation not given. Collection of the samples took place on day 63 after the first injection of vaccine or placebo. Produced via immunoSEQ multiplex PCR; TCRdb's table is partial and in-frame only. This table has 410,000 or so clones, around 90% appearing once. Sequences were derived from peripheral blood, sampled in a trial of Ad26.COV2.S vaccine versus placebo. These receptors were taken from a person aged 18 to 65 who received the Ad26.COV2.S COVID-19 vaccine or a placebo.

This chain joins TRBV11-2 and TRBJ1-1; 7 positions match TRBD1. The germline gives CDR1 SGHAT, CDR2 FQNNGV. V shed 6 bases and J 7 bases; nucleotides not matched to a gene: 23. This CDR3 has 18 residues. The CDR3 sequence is CASRIRGPGRGLEGEAFF. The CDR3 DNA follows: TGTGCCAGCAGGATTCGAGGTCCAGGCAGGGGGTTGGAGGGTGAAGCTTTCTTT.

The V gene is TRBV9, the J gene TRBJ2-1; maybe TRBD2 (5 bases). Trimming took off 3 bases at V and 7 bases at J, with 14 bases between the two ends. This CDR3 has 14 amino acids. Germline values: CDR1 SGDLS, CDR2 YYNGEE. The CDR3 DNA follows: TGTGCCAGCAGCGGAGATCGAGGGCGAAATGAGCAGTTCTTC. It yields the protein CASSGDRGRNEQFF.

The CDR3 here is CASSSLVEQFF. CDR3 coding DNA: TGTGCCAGCAGTTCTTTGGTAGAGCAGTTCTTC. The chain joins TRBV28 to TRBJ2-1, with D uncertain. The CDR3 extends over 11 amino acids. In germline, CDR1 is MDHEN, CDR2 SYDVKM. Trimming left V 4 bases short and J 10 bases short, with 8 bases between.